The 7 T cell receptor beta chains below come from one sample, sequenced in a study of T cells in localized non-small cell lung cancer (dated by TCRdb to 2018 to 2020). Library method: the immunoSEQ multiplex PCR assay. What TCRdb holds here is the immuneACCESS table cut down to in-frame rearrangements. Part of the clones is not present; checked against another copy, under half of the missing clones reflect an unresolved V gene, and the others are unexplained. For this sample there are about 33,000 clones; around 93% appear just once. The ten top clones hold approximately 2.2% of the sample. The sample in question was peripheral blood, obtained before any cancer treatment. The origin of the receptors is a female donor over 55 with stage I lung adenocarcinoma.

The gene calls are TRBV6-5 and TRBJ2-2; a possible D gene is TRBD1 (6 bases). This CDR3 contains 13 residues. Per germline, CDR1 MNHEY and CDR2 SVGAGI. Trimming left V 6 bases short and J 7 bases short, with 12 bases between. This CDR3 reads CASSNRAGGELFF. The CDR3 region has the DNA TGTGCCAGCAGCAACAGGGCAGGCGGGGAGCTGTTTTTT.

This clone appeared once. This sequence joins TRBV2 and TRBJ1-2; 8 bases are a match to TRBD1. Unmatched junction bases numbered 8, after V lost 3 bases and J lost 5 bases. CDR3 size: 15 residues. Germline V CDR1 and CDR2: SNHLY, FYNNEI. DNA of the CDR3: TGTGCCAGCAGTGATACCAGGGGGCGCTTTTATGGCTACACCTTC. Translating it yields CASSDTRGRFYGYTF.

The V and J genes are TRBV4-1 and TRBJ1-1; D may be TRBD1 (5 bases). Trimming removed 1 base at V and 10 bases at J, with 10 bases between. Per germline, CDR1 MGHRA and CDR2 YSYEKL. This CDR3 has 12 residues. The CDR3 bases are TGCGCCAGCAGCCAAGTTGCAGGGAGAGCTTTCTTT. Protein product: CASSQVAGRAFF.

CDR3 in DNA: TGCAGCGTTTTAGGCAGGGGGATGAACACTGAAGCTTTCTTT. Its translation is CSVLGRGMNTEAFF. This chain connects TRBV29-1 to TRBJ1-1; the match to TRBD1 covers 7 bases. V lost 5 bases to trimming and J lost 0 bases; unmatched junction nucleotides: 6. This CDR3 spans 14 amino acids. Per germline, CDR1 SQVTM and CDR2 ANQGSEA.

The rearrangement uses TRBV4-1 and TRBJ1-2; TRBD1 agrees at 8 bases. The V segment lost 4 bases and the J segment 3 bases; nucleotides outside the gene matches: 7. This CDR3 region has 15 residues. CDR1 is MGHRA, CDR2 YSYEKL, per germline. This CDR3 reads CASSPGQGVYYGYTF. The CDR3 DNA is TGCGCCAGCAGCCCCGGACAGGGTGTGTACTATGGCTACACCTTC.

The chain couples TRBV11-2 to TRBJ2-7; 7 bases agree with TRBD1. After removal of 4 bases from V and 5 bases from J, the junction contained 11 bases not matched to a gene. Germline values: CDR1 SGHAT, CDR2 FQNNGV. This CDR3 region has 15 residues. CDR3 protein: CASSSRPTGSHEQYF. DNA for the CDR3: TGTGCCAGCAGCTCCAGACCGACAGGGTCCCACGAGCAGTACTTC.

V gene TRBV27 combines with J gene TRBJ1-6, with 10 positions matching TRBD1. The CDR3 totals 19 residues. The V gene's germline CDR1 is MNHEY and CDR2 SMNVEV (reference sequence). Trimming took 1 base from V and 0 from J; bases not matched to a gene: 6. This CDR3 reads CASSLYRGQGSSYNSPLHF. CDR3 nucleotide sequence: TGTGCCAGCAGTTTATACCGGGGACAGGGGAGCTCCTATAATTCACCCCTCCACTTT.